This T cell receptor (beta chain) was sequenced for a study of blood T cell repertoires in COVID-19. The wider study: Acute and convalescent COVID-19 samples came from the United States, Italy and Spain.

The CDR3 is 18 amino acids. Germline loops: CDR1 LNHDA, CDR2 SQIVND (reference sequence). Losses at the gene ends were 3 bases for V and 3 bases for J; bases not matched to a gene: 14. TCRdb's copy holds only in-frame clones and misses some; the assay was immunoSEQ multiplex PCR. Of about 20,000 clones in the sample, 89% were seen once. This TCR derives from a human donor in a cohort sampled during active COVID-19. The chain combines TRBV19 with TRBJ2-1, with 7 nucleotides matching TRBD1. The sample comprised peripheral blood. This CDR3 reads CASSIQGTGAPLYNEQFF. The CDR3 DNA follows: TGTGCCAGTAGTATCCAAGGAACAGGGGCCCCTCTCTACAATGAGCAGTTCTTC.